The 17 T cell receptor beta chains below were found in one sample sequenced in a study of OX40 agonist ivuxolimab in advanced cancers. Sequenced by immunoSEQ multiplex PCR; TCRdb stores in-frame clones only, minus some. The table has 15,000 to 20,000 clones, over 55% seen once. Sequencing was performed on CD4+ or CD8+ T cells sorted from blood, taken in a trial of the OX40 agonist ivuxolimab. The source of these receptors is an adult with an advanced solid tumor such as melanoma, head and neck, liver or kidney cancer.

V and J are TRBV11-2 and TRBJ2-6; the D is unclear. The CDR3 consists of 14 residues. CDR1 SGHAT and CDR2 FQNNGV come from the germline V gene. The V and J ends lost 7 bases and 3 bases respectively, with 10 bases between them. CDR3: CASKGTGGANVLTF. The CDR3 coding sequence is TGTGCCAGCAAGGGAACGGGTGGGGCCAACGTCCTGACTTTC.

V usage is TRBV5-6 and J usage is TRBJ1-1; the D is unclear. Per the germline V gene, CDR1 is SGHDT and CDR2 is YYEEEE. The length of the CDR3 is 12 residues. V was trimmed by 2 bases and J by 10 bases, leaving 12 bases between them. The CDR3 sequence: CASSFYSGVAFF. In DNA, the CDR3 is TGTGCCAGCAGCTTTTACTCTGGAGTAGCTTTCTTT.

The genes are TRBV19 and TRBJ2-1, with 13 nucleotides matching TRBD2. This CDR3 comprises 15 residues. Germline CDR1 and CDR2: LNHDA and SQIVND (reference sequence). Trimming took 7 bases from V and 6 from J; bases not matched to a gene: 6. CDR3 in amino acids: CASTPGTSGANEQFF. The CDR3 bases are TGTGCCAGTACCCCCGGGACTAGCGGGGCCAATGAGCAGTTCTTC.

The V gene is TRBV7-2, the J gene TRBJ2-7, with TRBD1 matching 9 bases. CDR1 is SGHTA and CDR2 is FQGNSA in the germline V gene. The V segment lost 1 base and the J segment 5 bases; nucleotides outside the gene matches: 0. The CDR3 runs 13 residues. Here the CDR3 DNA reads TGTGCCAGCAGCTTAGGGACAGGGGACGAGCAGTACTTC. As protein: CASSLGTGDEQYF.

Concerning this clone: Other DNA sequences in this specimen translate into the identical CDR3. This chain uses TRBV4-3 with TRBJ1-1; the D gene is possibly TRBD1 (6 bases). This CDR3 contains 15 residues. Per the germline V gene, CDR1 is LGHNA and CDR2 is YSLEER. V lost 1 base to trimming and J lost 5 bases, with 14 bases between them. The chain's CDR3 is CASSQGYRVSTEAFF. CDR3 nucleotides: TGCGCCAGCAGCCAAGGATACAGGGTATCGACTGAAGCTTTCTTT.

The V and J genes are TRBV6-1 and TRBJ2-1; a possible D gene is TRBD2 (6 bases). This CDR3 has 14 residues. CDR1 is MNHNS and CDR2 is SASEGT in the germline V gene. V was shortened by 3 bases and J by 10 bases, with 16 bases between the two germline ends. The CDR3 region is CASSEIRSAGEQFF. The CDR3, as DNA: TGTGCCAGCAGTGAGATCCGTTCGGCGGGGGAGCAGTTCTTC.

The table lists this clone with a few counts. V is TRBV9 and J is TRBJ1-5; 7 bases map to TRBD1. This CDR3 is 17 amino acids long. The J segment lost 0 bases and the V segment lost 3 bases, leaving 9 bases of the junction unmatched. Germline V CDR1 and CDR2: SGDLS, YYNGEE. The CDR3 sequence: CASSDGPGTDSNQPQHF. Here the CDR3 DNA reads TGTGCCAGCAGCGATGGCCCAGGGACAGATAGCAATCAGCCCCAGCATTTT.

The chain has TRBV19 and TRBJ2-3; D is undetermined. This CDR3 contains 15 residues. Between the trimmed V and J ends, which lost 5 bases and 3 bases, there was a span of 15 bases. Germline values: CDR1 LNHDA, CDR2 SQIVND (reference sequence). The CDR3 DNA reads TGTGCCAGTAGTGGAGACATAGGCCTAACAGATACGCAGTATTTT. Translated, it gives CASSGDIGLTDTQYF.

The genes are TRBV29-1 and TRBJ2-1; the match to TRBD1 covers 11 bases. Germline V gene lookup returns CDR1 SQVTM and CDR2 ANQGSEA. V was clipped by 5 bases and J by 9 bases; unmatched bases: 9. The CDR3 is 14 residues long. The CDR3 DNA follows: TGCAGCGTTCATCCGGGACAGGGGGAGGGTGAGCAGTTCTTC. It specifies CSVHPGQGEGEQFF.

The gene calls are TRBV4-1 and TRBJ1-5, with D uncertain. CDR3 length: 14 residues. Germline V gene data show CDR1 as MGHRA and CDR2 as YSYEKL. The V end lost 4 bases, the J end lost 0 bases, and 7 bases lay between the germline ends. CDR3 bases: TGCGCCAGCAGCCCCGGGAGTAGCAATCAGCCCCAGCATTTT. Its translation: CASSPGSSNQPQHF.

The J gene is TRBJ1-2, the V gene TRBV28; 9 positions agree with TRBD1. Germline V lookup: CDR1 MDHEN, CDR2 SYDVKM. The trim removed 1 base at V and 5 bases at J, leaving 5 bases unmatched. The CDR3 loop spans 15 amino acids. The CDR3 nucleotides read TGTGCCAGCAGTTTATCGGGACAGGGCAGATATGGCTACACCTTC. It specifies CASSLSGQGRYGYTF.

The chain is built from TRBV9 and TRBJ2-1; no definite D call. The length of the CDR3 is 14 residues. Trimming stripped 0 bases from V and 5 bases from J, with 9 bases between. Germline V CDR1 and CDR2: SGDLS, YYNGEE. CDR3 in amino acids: CASSVGREDNEQFF. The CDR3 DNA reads TGTGCCAGCAGCGTAGGTCGTGAGGACAATGAGCAGTTCTTC.

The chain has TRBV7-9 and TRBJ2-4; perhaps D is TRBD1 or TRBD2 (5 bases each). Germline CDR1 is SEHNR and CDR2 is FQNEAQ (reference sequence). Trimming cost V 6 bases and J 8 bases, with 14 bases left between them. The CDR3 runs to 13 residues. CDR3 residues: CASSSGRGDIQYF. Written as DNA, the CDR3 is TGTGCCAGCAGTTCGGGACGAGGGGACATTCAGTACTTC.

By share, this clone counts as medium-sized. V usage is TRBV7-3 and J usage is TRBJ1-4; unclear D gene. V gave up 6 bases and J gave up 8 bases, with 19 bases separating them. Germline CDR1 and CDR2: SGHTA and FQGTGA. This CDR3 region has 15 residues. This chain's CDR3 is CASRGLEPLQEKLFF. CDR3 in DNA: TGTGCCAGCAGAGGTTTAGAGCCACTTCAGGAAAAACTGTTTTTT.

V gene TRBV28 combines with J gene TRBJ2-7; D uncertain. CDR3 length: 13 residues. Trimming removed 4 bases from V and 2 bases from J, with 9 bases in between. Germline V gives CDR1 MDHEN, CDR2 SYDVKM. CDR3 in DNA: TGTGCCAGCAGTTCCTTGTATGCCTACGAGCAGTACTTC. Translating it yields CASSSLYAYEQYF.

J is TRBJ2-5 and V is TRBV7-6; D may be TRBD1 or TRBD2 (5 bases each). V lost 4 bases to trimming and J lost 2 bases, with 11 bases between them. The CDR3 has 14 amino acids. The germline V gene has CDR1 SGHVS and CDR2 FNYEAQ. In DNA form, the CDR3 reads TGTGCCAGCAGCTCCGGGACCGAACAAGAGACCCAGTACTTC. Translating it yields CASSSGTEQETQYF.

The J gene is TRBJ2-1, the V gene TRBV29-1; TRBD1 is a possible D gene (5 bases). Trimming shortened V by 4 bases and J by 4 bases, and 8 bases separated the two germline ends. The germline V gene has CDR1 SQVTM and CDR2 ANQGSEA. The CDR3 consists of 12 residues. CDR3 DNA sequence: TGCAGCGTTGGCCAGGGTTACAATGAGCAGTTCTTC. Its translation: CSVGQGYNEQFF.